Below, 21 T cell receptor beta chains from the same sample are listed, as sequenced in a study of OX40 agonist ivuxolimab in advanced cancers. Profiled with immunoSEQ multiplex PCR; TCRdb holds only in-frame clones, not every one. This sample carries under 85,000 clones, 88% of them seen once, and the ten largest clones take about 4%. Sequences were derived from CD4+ or CD8+ T cells sorted from blood, sampled in a trial of the OX40 agonist ivuxolimab. The source of these receptors is an adult with an advanced solid tumor such as melanoma, head and neck, liver or kidney cancer.

This clone was found a few times. The rearrangement uses TRBV7-2 and TRBJ2-7, with unresolved D. The CDR3 runs to 12 residues. V lost 1 base and J lost 6, with 7 bases in between. Germline V gene sequence: CDR1 SGHTA, CDR2 FQGNSA. The CDR3 coding sequence is TGTGCCAGCAGCTTAGATAGCCCCGAGCAGTACTTC. Its translation is CASSLDSPEQYF.

The chain couples TRBV9 to TRBJ2-7, with D unclear. The germline gives CDR1 SGDLS, CDR2 YYNGEE. V shed 3 bases and J shed 5 bases, with 21 bases lying between them. The CDR3 spans 16 residues. CDR3 DNA sequence: TGTGCCAGCAGCGCCGAAATCAGGAGTGTTGGCCACGAGCAGTACTTC. Its translation: CASSAEIRSVGHEQYF.

This chain joins TRBV28 and TRBJ1-4; D is uncertain. Germline V gene data show CDR1 as MDHEN and CDR2 as SYDVKM. This CDR3 contains 13 residues. V was pared by 6 bases and J by 5 bases, with 10 bases between. The CDR3 spells CASRTDPNEKLFF. In DNA, the CDR3 is TGTGCCAGCAGGACCGATCCCAATGAAAAACTGTTTTTT.

This clone has a single count. V and J are TRBV11-2 and TRBJ2-2; 8 nucleotides match TRBD2. From germline, CDR1 is SGHAT and CDR2 FQNNGV. V trimming: 1 base; J trimming: 5 bases; junction bases outside the gene matches: 6. The CDR3 runs 16 residues. CDR3 nucleotides: TGTGCCAGCAGCTTAGCCAGCGGGAGTAGTACCGGGGAGCTGTTTTTT. Translation: CASSLASGSSTGELFF.

The chain links TRBV5-6 to TRBJ2-3, with D maybe TRBD2 (5 bases). CDR1 and CDR2 from the germline V gene are SGHDT and YYEEEE. This CDR3 has 15 amino acids. Trimming shortened V by 0 bases and J by 4 bases, and 12 bases separated the two germline ends. In DNA, the CDR3 is TGTGCCAGCAGCTTGGCCGGGGTGAGGGCAGATACGCAGTATTTT. Translating gives CASSLAGVRADTQYF. Full variable domain (missing parts from reference TRBV5-6 and TRBJ2-3): DAGVTQSPTHLIKTRGQQVTLRCSPKSGHDTVSWYQQALGQGPQFIFQYYEEEERQRGNFPDRFSGHQFPNYSSELNVNALLLGDSALYLCASSLAGVRADTQYFGPGTRLTVL.

J is TRBJ2-7 and V is TRBV6-1, with D possibly matching TRBD1 (9 bases). Trimming shortened V by 10 bases and J by 13 bases, and 32 bases separated the two germline ends. The CDR3 covers 15 residues. CDR1 is MNHNS, CDR2 SASEGT, per germline. The CDR3 bases are TGTGCCAACACCACATTACAGGGGGCTGGTAGCGGGACATACTTC. This translates into CANTTLQGAGSGTYF.

This clone appeared a single time. This chain joins TRBV9 and TRBJ2-5, with a weak D call TRBD1 (7 bases). Trimming cost V 4 bases and J 5 bases, with 18 bases left between them. This CDR3 has 15 residues. Germline V gene data show CDR1 as SGDLS and CDR2 as YYNGEE. The CDR3 DNA is TGTGCCAGCAGCTCCCCCCAGGGGGGCGTTGAGACCCAGTACTTC. As protein: CASSSPQGGVETQYF.

CDR3 bases: TGTGCCTGGGGAGGGGCGAGCGCGAGAGGTTTCAATGAGCAGTTCTTC. Translated: CAWGGASARGFNEQFF. The V gene is TRBV30, the J gene TRBJ2-1; D may be TRBD2 (6 bases). Trimming removed 5 bases at V and 6 bases at J, with 23 bases between. The CDR3 length is 16 residues. Per the germline V gene, CDR1 is GTSNPN and CDR2 is SVGIG (reference sequence).

The chain carries TRBV5-5 and TRBJ2-1, with 7 bases aligning to TRBD1. CDR1 SGHKS and CDR2 YYEKEE come from the germline V gene (reference sequence). Trimming removed 6 bases from V and 4 bases from J; junction bases left unmatched: 7. The CDR3 runs 14 residues. DNA for the CDR3: TGTGCCAGCACCCGGGACAGAACTTACAATGAGCAGTTCTTC. Protein product: CASTRDRTYNEQFF.

This sequence joins TRBV5-1 and TRBJ2-7; 7 nucleotides match TRBD2. V was clipped by 3 bases and J by 5 bases; unmatched bases: 5. The germline gives CDR1 SGHRS, CDR2 YFSETQ. The CDR3 length is 13 residues. The CDR3 loop reads CASSSQRDHEQYF. Written as DNA, the CDR3 is TGCGCCAGCAGCTCACAGCGGGACCACGAGCAGTACTTC.

This rearrangement joins TRBV28 to TRBJ2-1; the D gene is possibly TRBD1 (6 bases). CDR1 MDHEN and CDR2 SYDVKM come from the germline V gene. CDR3 length: 22 amino acids. Between the trimmed V and J ends, which lost 3 bases and 0 bases, there was a span of 30 bases. CDR3 in amino acids: CASSFVRGRGIPRSRSYNEQFF. The CDR3 DNA sequence: TGTGCCAGCAGTTTTGTCAGGGGAAGGGGGATCCCCCGTTCCCGCTCCTACAATGAGCAGTTCTTC.

The V and J genes are TRBV19 and TRBJ2-5, with 9 bases matching TRBD1. The CDR3 is 16 amino acids. The V gene's germline CDR1 is LNHDA and CDR2 SQIVND (reference sequence). V was pared by 7 bases and J by 4 bases, with 13 bases of the junction left unmatched. The CDR3 protein is CASTRTGTGLRETQYF. The CDR3 DNA is TGTGCCAGTACCCGCACCGGGACAGGGCTTAGAGAGACCCAGTACTTC.

Details on this clone: Other DNA sequences of this sample code for an identical CDR3. DNA for the CDR3: TGTGCCAGCAGCTTAGCGGGGGTAGAGACCCAGTACTTC. Translation: CASSLAGVETQYF. The V call is TRBV7-9, the J call TRBJ2-5, with D perhaps matching TRBD1 or TRBD2 (5 bases each). The CDR3 consists of 13 residues. Trimming stripped 0 bases from V and 4 bases from J, with 6 bases between. Germline V lookup: CDR1 SEHNR, CDR2 FQNEAQ (reference sequence).

The chain is built from TRBV6-6 and TRBJ2-7; D possibly corresponds to TRBD2 (6 bases). The germline V gene encodes CDR1 MNHNY and CDR2 SVGAGI (reference sequence). This CDR3 has 16 amino acids. V lost 2 bases, J lost 2 bases, and 16 bases lay in between. CDR3 nucleotide sequence: TGTGCCAGCAGTTACAGTCCCGGGACTCCCACCTACGAGCAGTACTTC. It translates to CASSYSPGTPTYEQYF.

V and J are TRBV10-3 and TRBJ1-3, with TRBD1 matching over 8 bases. The V and J ends lost 6 bases and 0 bases, in that order; junction bases with no gene match: 4. The length of the CDR3 is 15 residues. Germline V gene lookup returns CDR1 ENHRY and CDR2 SYGVKD. The CDR3 protein is CAIRNRGNSGNTIYF. The CDR3 region has the DNA TGTGCCATCAGAAACAGGGGGAACTCTGGAAACACCATATATTTT.

The gene calls are TRBV27 and TRBJ2-3; 8 bases match TRBD2. Trimming removed 6 bases from V and 4 bases from J; junction bases left unmatched: 15. CDR1 is MNHEY, CDR2 SMNVEV, per germline (reference sequence). CDR3 length equals 17 residues. The CDR3 DNA is TGTGCCAGCAGCCCCAAATCGACTAGCGTTGGCCCAGATACGCAGTATTTT. It specifies CASSPKSTSVGPDTQYF.

The chain joins TRBV6-1 to TRBJ2-1, with D perhaps TRBD1 (5 bases). CDR3 length: 14 amino acids. Germline-derived CDR1 and CDR2 are MNHNS and SASEGT. Trimming removed 6 bases at V and 0 bases at J, with 9 bases between. CDR3 loop: CASRQVSSYNEQFF. CDR3 nucleotide sequence: TGTGCCAGCAGACAGGTTAGCTCCTACAATGAGCAGTTCTTC.

The chain is built from TRBV2 and TRBJ1-1, with 10 bases that match TRBD1. This CDR3 region has 14 residues. CDR1 is SNHLY and CDR2 is FYNNEI in the germline V gene. With 4 bases clipped from V and 5 bases from J, the junction kept 4 bases outside the gene matches. The CDR3 reads CASSVDRGVTEAFF. The CDR3 DNA reads as TGTGCCAGCAGTGTGGACAGGGGGGTAACTGAAGCTTTCTTT.

The V gene is TRBV9, the J gene TRBJ2-6; the D is unclear. The ends were cut back, 0 bases at V and 0 bases at J, with 10 bases in the middle. From germline, CDR1 is SGDLS and CDR2 YYNGEE. CDR3 size: 17 residues. Here the CDR3 DNA reads TGTGCCAGCAGCGTAGGTCTGATTAGCTCTGGGGCCAACGTCCTGACTTTC. Amino acid sequence: CASSVGLISSGANVLTF.

The chain couples TRBV7-8 to TRBJ1-5; D gene ambiguous. The V gene's germline CDR1 is SGHVS and CDR2 FQNEAQ. Trimming cost V 2 bases and J 2 bases, with 4 bases left between them. This CDR3 spans 13 amino acids. The CDR3 spells CASSLPGNQPQHF. The CDR3 coding sequence is TGTGCCAGCAGCTTACCGGGCAATCAGCCCCAGCATTTT.

This clone showed up just a few times. This chain connects TRBV4-1 to TRBJ2-5; TRBD2 agrees at 13 bases. V was pared by 3 bases and J by 5 bases, with 6 bases of the junction left unmatched. The germline V gene has CDR1 MGHRA and CDR2 YSYEKL. The CDR3 contains 16 residues. The CDR3 DNA reads TGCGCCAGCAGCCAGGAACTAGCGGGAGGGAGGGAGACCCAGTACTTC. Encoded protein: CASSQELAGGRETQYF.